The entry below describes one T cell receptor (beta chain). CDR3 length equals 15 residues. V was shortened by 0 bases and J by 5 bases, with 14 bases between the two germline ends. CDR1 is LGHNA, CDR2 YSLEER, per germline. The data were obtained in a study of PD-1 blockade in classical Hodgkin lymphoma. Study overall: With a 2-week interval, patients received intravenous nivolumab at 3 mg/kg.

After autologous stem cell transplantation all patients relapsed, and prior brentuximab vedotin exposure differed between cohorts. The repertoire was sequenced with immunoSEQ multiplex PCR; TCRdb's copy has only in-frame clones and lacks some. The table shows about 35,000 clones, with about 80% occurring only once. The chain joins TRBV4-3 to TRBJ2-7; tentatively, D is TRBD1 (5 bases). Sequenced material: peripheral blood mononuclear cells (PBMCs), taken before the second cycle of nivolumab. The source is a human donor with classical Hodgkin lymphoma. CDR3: CASSQDWTPQDEQYF. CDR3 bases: TGCGCCAGCAGCCAAGATTGGACACCCCAGGACGAGCAGTACTTC.